This is a list of T cell receptor beta chains from one sample in a study of CD8+ T cells in alopecia areata. Here immunoSEQ multiplex PCR was the method, and the copy in TCRdb shows in-frame clones only, minus some. The sample has 200,000 to 250,000 clones, around two fifths seen once. Sequenced material: CD4+ T cells sorted from blood, taken between weeks 30 and 35, from a patient treated with tofacitinib. Source of these receptors: a human donor with alopecia areata. Both conserved end residues are part of each CDR3. A D gene is named only where the DNA matches it firmly. A clone size is listed for some rows: how often the clone was seen (once, few, many), or a class if it is expanded.

abundance,d_gene,j_gene,v_gene,CDR3aa,CDR3nt
.,.,TRBJ2-7,TRBV6-5,CASSSLGSEQYF,TGTGCCAGCAGTTCTCTAGGTAGCGAGCAGTACTTC
.,.,TRBJ1-3,TRBV5-6,CASSLISGNTIYF,TGTGCCAGCAGCTTGATCTCTGGAAACACCATATATTTT
.,.,TRBJ2-7,TRBV6-6,CASSYRSRAAGYEQYF,TGTGCCAGCAGTTATAGGTCTCGGGCAGCAGGCTACGAGCAGTACTTC
few,TRBD1,TRBJ2-7,TRBV29-1,CSVGAGTGGYEQYF,TGCAGCGTTGGAGCCGGGACAGGGGGTTACGAGCAGTACTTC
.,.,TRBJ2-3,TRBV29-1,CSATAPPDTQYF,TGCAGCGCAACGGCTCCCCCGGATACGCAGTATTTT
once,.,TRBJ1-1,TRBV2,CASSEGEYTEAFF,TGTGCCAGCAGTGAGGGGGAGTACACTGAAGCTTTCTTT
.,.,TRBJ2-7,TRBV9,CASSLLDSLRHEQYF,TGTGCCAGCAGCCTCCTGGACAGCTTACGGCACGAGCAGTACTTC
.,.,TRBJ1-1,TRBV29-1,CSVAPRLNTEAFF,TGCAGCGTTGCCCCCAGGCTGAACACTGAAGCTTTCTTT
.,.,TRBJ2-6,TRBV6-1,CASSEHFGRSGANVLTF,TGTGCCAGCAGTGAACACTTCGGGCGCTCTGGGGCCAACGTCCTGACTTTC
.,TRBD2,TRBJ2-2,TRBV5-1,CASSRSGGPGGELFF,TGCGCCAGCAGCCGTAGCGGGGGGCCTGGCGGGGAGCTGTTTTTT
.,.,TRBJ1-2,TRBV6-5,CASSPEGSLGGYTF,TGTGCCAGCAGCCCGGAGGGCAGCCTAGGAGGCTACACCTTC
.,TRBD1,TRBJ2-7,TRBV6-5,CASSPGTASYEQYF,TGTGCCAGCAGTCCTGGGACAGCATCCTACGAGCAGTACTTC
.,TRBD2,TRBJ2-6,TRBV30,CAWDVSGRYGANVLTF,TGTGCCTGGGACGTTAGCGGGAGATATGGGGCCAACGTCCTGACTTTC
.,.,TRBJ1-1,TRBV30,CAWTDNMNTEAFF,TGTGCCTGGACCGACAACATGAACACTGAAGCTTTCTTT
.,.,TRBJ2-2,TRBV6-1,CASSPTIPRTGELFF,TGTGCCAGCAGTCCAACGATACCCCGCACCGGGGAGCTGTTTTTT
few,.,TRBJ1-3,TRBV15,CATSRSLNSGNTIYF,TGTGCCACCAGCAGATCTCTGAACTCTGGAAACACCATATATTTT
few,.,TRBJ2-5,TRBV10-3,CAISGKGAGETQYF,TGTGCCATCAGTGGTAAAGGGGCGGGGGAGACCCAGTACTTC
.,.,TRBJ1-5,TRBV30,CAWSSGSNQPQHF,TGTGCCTGGAGTTCGGGAAGCAATCAGCCCCAGCATTTT
.,.,TRBJ2-7,TRBV10-3,CASSSSYEQYF,TGTGCCTCCAGTTCTTCCTACGAGCAGTACTTC
few,TRBD1,TRBJ2-7,TRBV5-4,CASSDRGQGVNEQYF,TGTGCCAGTTCGGACCGGGGACAGGGGGTCAACGAGCAGTACTTC
.,TRBD2,TRBJ2-1,TRBV5-1,CASNPGLATHEQFF,TGCGCCAGCAATCCGGGACTAGCTACCCATGAGCAGTTCTTC
.,TRBD1,TRBJ2-7,TRBV5-1,CASSLNQGARYEQYF,TGCGCCAGCAGCTTAAACCAGGGGGCTCGGTACGAGCAGTACTTC
few,.,TRBJ2-3,TRBV4-1,CASSRYAGGKAYADTQYF,TGCGCCAGCAGCCGCTACGCCGGGGGCAAGGCGTACGCAGATACGCAGTATTTT
.,.,TRBJ1-2,TRBV29-1,CSVERQGPYGYTF,TGCAGCGTTGAGAGGCAGGGCCCCTATGGCTACACCTTC
.,.,TRBJ1-1,TRBV2,CASKENMNTEAFF,TGTGCCAGCAAGGAAAATATGAACACTGAAGCTTTCTTT
few,TRBD2,TRBJ2-7,TRBV10-3,CAISDLAGGLREQYF,TGTGCCATCAGTGACCTAGCGGGGGGTTTGCGCGAGCAGTACTTC
.,.,TRBJ2-5,TRBV7-9,CASSLPDGLQETQYF,TGTGCCAGCAGCCTCCCCGACGGACTTCAAGAGACCCAGTACTTC
.,.,TRBJ1-5,TRBV30,CAWSQGTDQPQHF,TGTGCCTGGAGTCAGGGGACTGATCAGCCCCAGCATTTT
.,.,TRBJ2-3,TRBV11-2,CASSNRRSGTLTTDTQYF,TGTGCCAGCAGCAACCGGAGGTCCGGGACTCTCACCACAGATACGCAGTATTTT
.,.,TRBJ2-5,TRBV5-1,CASSLGNNQETQYF,TGCGCCAGCAGCTTGGGGAACAACCAAGAGACCCAGTACTTC
.,.,TRBJ1-2,TRBV5-4,CASTAGGANYGYTF,TGTGCCAGCACGGCGGGGGGAGCTAACTATGGCTACACCTTC
.,.,TRBJ2-3,TRBV10-3,CAISPGTSTDTQYF,TGTGCCATCAGCCCGGGGACTTCCACAGATACGCAGTATTTT
.,TRBD1,TRBJ1-1,TRBV30,CAWSLTGVLTEAFF,TGTGCCTGGAGTTTGACAGGGGTCCTCACTGAAGCTTTCTTT
few,.,TRBJ2-1,TRBV2,CASSYRYDGGEQFF,TGTGCCAGCAGCTACAGATACGATGGGGGTGAGCAGTTCTTC
.,TRBD1,TRBJ1-1,TRBV30,CACPSRTGVWSEAFF,TGTGCCTGTCCCTCTAGGACAGGGGTTTGGTCTGAAGCTTTCTTT
.,.,TRBJ1-1,TRBV7-8,CASSFSPNTEAFF,TGTGCCAGCAGCTTTAGTCCGAACACTGAAGCTTTCTTT
few,TRBD1,TRBJ1-3,TRBV7-8,CASSLNGQAFSGNTIYF,TGTGCCAGCAGCCTAAACGGACAGGCGTTCTCTGGAAACACCATATATTTT
.,TRBD1,TRBJ1-5,TRBV7-6,CASSGQEYQPQHF,TGTGCCAGCAGCGGACAGGAGTATCAGCCCCAGCATTTT
.,.,TRBJ2-1,TRBV11-2,CASSHLRSLYNEQFF,TGTGCCAGCAGCCACCTCAGGAGCCTCTACAATGAGCAGTTCTTC
few,.,TRBJ2-7,TRBV11-2,CASSLGPTYEQYF,TGTGCCAGCAGCTTAGGACCAACCTACGAGCAGTACTTC
.,TRBD1,TRBJ1-4,TRBV30,CAWSQNRGYEKLFF,TGTGCCTGGAGCCAAAACAGGGGATATGAAAAACTGTTTTTT
.,.,TRBJ1-2,TRBV6-5,CASSYSRSYGYTF,TGTGCCAGCAGTTACTCCCGCAGCTATGGCTACACCTTC
few,.,TRBJ1-5,TRBV25-1,CASSTYNQPQHF,TGTGCCAGCAGCACATACAATCAGCCCCAGCATTTT
.,.,TRBJ1-5,TRBV29-1,CSVGQVNQPQHF,TGCAGCGTTGGTCAAGTCAATCAGCCCCAGCATTTT
.,.,TRBJ1-1,TRBV13,CASSLPQNTEAFF,TGTGCCAGCAGCTTACCACAGAACACTGAAGCTTTCTTT
.,.,TRBJ2-1,TRBV14,CASSPRARAYNEQFF,TGTGCCAGCAGCCCTCGGGCTAGAGCCTACAATGAGCAGTTCTTC
.,.,TRBJ1-1,TRBV2,CASSVAQGLENTEAFF,TGTGCCAGCAGTGTCGCACAGGGCCTAGAGAACACTGAAGCTTTCTTT
.,TRBD2,TRBJ2-7,TRBV10-3,CAISGGNHSGRFSYEQYF,TGTGCCATCAGTGGGGGGAACCATAGCGGGAGGTTCTCCTACGAGCAGTACTTC
.,.,TRBJ1-1,TRBV5-1,CASSLQGTEAFF,TGCGCCAGCAGCCTGCAGGGAACTGAAGCTTTCTTT
.,.,TRBJ1-2,TRBV2,CASSVTTDYGYTF,TGTGCCAGCAGTGTGACCACGGACTATGGCTACACCTTC